Given below is one T cell receptor beta chain in context. This specimen comes from a study of blood T cell repertoires in COVID-19. Study information: Nucleic acid was either cDNA or gDNA, and it came from T cells, B-cell-depleted T cells, or PBMCs.

Trimming left V 3 bases short and J 9 bases short, with 13 bases between. Germline-derived CDR1 and CDR2 are SGHKS and YYEKEE (reference sequence). The CDR3 consists of 13 residues. Here immunoSEQ multiplex PCR was the method, and the copy in TCRdb shows in-frame clones only, minus some. Of about 250,000 clones in the sample, roughly 88% were seen once. Seattle patients were enrolled during active infection and followed longitudinally. The chain recombines TRBV5-5 with TRBJ2-1; D call uncertain. This TCR derives from a woman aged 25-40 years with COVID-19, enrolled during active disease. The sequencing input was peripheral blood. The CDR3 spells CASSSGAATEQFF. CDR3 DNA sequence: TGTGCCAGCAGCTCTGGAGCCGCCACTGAGCAGTTCTTC.